Listed below are T cell receptor beta chains from one sample, sequenced in a study of OX40 agonist ivuxolimab in advanced cancers. This table comes from immunoSEQ multiplex PCR, and its TCRdb copy is limited to in-frame clones, with some not included. The sample consists of about 64,000 clones, about 89% of them appearing once. Here the sequenced sample was CD4+ or CD8+ T cells sorted from blood, taken in a trial of the OX40 agonist ivuxolimab. The receptors derive from an adult with an advanced solid tumor such as melanoma, head and neck, liver or kidney cancer. Each CDR3 is given with its conserved first and last residue. D genes are given only for firm matches. Clone size is shown for a subset of rows, as once, few, many or a class of expanded clone.

d_call	v_call	cdr3_length	j_call	clone_size	cdr3_aa	cdr3_nt
NA	TRBV6-1	14	TRBJ2-3	NA	CASTQRSSTDTQYF	TGTGCCAGCACTCAACGGTCTAGCACAGATACGCAGTATTTT
TRBD2	TRBV9	17	TRBJ2-3	NA	CASSVVPSGSITDTQYF	TGTGCCAGCAGCGTAGTACCTAGCGGGAGCATCACAGATACGCAGTATTTT
TRBD2	TRBV6-5	15	TRBJ2-3	NA	CASTASGSLADTQYF	TGTGCCAGCACCGCTAGCGGGAGCTTGGCAGATACGCAGTATTTT
TRBD2	TRBV6-5	15	TRBJ2-7	NA	CASSRYSGLAYEQYF	TGTGCCAGCAGTCGGTACTCCGGACTAGCCTACGAGCAGTACTTC
NA	TRBV14	16	TRBJ2-1	NA	CASSQSWDRSYNEQFF	TGTGCCAGCAGCCAATCGTGGGATCGCTCCTACAATGAGCAGTTCTTC
TRBD1	TRBV7-2	15	TRBJ1-2	NA	CASSPRGQSGYGYTF	TGTGCCAGCAGCCCCCGGGGACAGTCCGGCTATGGCTACACCTTC
NA	TRBV27	12	TRBJ1-2	NA	CASTTGTKGYTF	TGTGCCAGCACCACCGGGACAAAGGGCTACACCTTC
TRBD2	TRBV7-9	15	TRBJ2-5	NA	CASSLRLAQQETQYF	TGTGCCAGCAGCCTACGACTAGCGCAACAAGAGACCCAGTACTTC
TRBD1	TRBV9	15	TRBJ2-5	once	CASSTRTGRQETQYF	TGTGCCAGCAGCACCCGGACAGGGCGCCAAGAGACCCAGTACTTC
TRBD2	TRBV7-9	19	TRBJ2-1	NA	CASSGTGLKTSGSYNEQFF	TGTGCCAGCAGCGGGACAGGCCTTAAAACTAGCGGGAGTTACAATGAGCAGTTCTTC
TRBD2	TRBV2	14	TRBJ2-7	few	CASSARTSRSEQYF	TGTGCCAGCAGTGCCCGGACTAGTAGATCCGAGCAGTACTTC
NA	TRBV7-9	15	TRBJ1-1	NA	CASTHRAGANTEAFF	TGTGCCAGCACCCACCGCGCGGGGGCGAACACTGAAGCTTTCTTT
TRBD1	TRBV6-1	15	TRBJ1-2	NA	CASSGLQTGNYGYTF	TGTGCCAGCAGTGGCTTGCAGACAGGGAACTATGGCTACACCTTC
TRBD1	TRBV4-1	14	TRBJ1-4	NA	CASSHSGQGEKLFF	TGCGCCAGCAGCCATAGCGGACAGGGTGAAAAACTGTTTTTT
NA	TRBV28	12	TRBJ2-4	NA	CATRGFKNIQYF	TGTGCCACCCGGGGTTTCAAAAACATTCAGTACTTC
NA	TRBV28	15	TRBJ1-1	NA	CASSLHTTRNTEAFF	TGTGCCAGCAGTCTACATACGACAAGGAACACTGAAGCTTTCTTT
NA	TRBV27	13	TRBJ2-1	NA	CASSFWERNEQFF	TGTGCCAGCAGTTTTTGGGAGCGCAATGAGCAGTTCTTC
TRBD1	TRBV5-1	16	TRBJ2-2	NA	CASSLDRGRLGGELFF	TGCGCCAGCAGCTTGGACAGGGGGCGATTGGGCGGGGAGCTGTTTTTT
TRBD2	TRBV6-4	17	TRBJ2-1	NA	CASSDSPIAGAYNEQFF	TGTGCCAGCAGTGACTCGCCCATAGCGGGAGCTTACAATGAGCAGTTCTTC
NA	TRBV6-5	14	TRBJ2-7	NA	CASSYTRISYEQYF	TGTGCCAGCAGTTACACACGCATAAGCTACGAGCAGTACTTC
TRBD2	TRBV10-3	13	TRBJ2-1	NA	CAIRGGAGEKQFF	TGTGCCATCCGAGGTGGGGCGGGAGAGAAGCAGTTCTTC
NA	TRBV5-1	14	TRBJ2-2	NA	CASSLRPEAGELFF	TGCGCCAGCAGCTTGCGGCCCGAGGCCGGGGAGCTGTTTTTT
NA	TRBV19	15	TRBJ2-7	NA	CASSANIGGGHEQYF	TGTGCCAGTAGCGCGAACATTGGCGGGGGCCACGAGCAGTACTTC
NA	TRBV29-1	15	TRBJ2-2	NA	CSVGGTDSNTGELFF	TGCAGCGTAGGAGGGACAGACTCGAACACCGGGGAGCTGTTTTTT
NA	TRBV14	14	TRBJ1-1	NA	CASSRYDYYGEAFF	TGTGCCAGCAGCCGCTATGACTATTACGGTGAAGCTTTCTTT
TRBD2	TRBV7-9	14	TRBJ2-7	NA	CASVPSGRRYEQYF	TGTGCCAGCGTCCCTAGCGGGAGAAGGTACGAGCAGTACTTC
TRBD1	TRBV10-1	16	TRBJ1-4	once	CASSATRTGFNEKLFF	TGCGCCAGCAGTGCAACCAGGACAGGTTTTAATGAAAAACTGTTTTTT
NA	TRBV6-5	12	TRBJ2-7	few	CASSTTGVEQYF	TGTGCCAGCAGCACCACGGGGGTCGAGCAGTACTTC
NA	TRBV11-2	12	TRBJ2-1	once	CASSFGANEQFF	TGTGCCAGCAGCTTCGGTGCAAATGAGCAGTTCTTC
NA	TRBV19	17	TRBJ1-5	NA	CASSIDIGSISNQPQHF	TGTGCCAGTAGTATAGATATCGGCAGTATAAGCAATCAGCCCCAGCATTTT
NA	TRBV2	20	TRBJ2-2	NA	CASRDRLMLGTPTNTGELFF	TGTGCCAGCAGAGATCGATTGATGCTCGGGACACCTACGAACACCGGGGAGCTGTTTTTT
NA	TRBV14	14	TRBJ1-2	NA	CASSRPSSTAQYTF	TGTGCCAGCAGCCGCCCCTCCTCTACTGCCCAATACACCTTC
NA	TRBV7-8	12	TRBJ1-2	NA	CASSFPGRGYTF	TGTGCCAGCAGCTTCCCGGGGAGAGGCTACACCTTC
TRBD1	TRBV6-4	15	TRBJ2-7	NA	CASSHRDRGFYEQYF	TGTGCCAGCAGTCACCGGGACAGGGGATTCTACGAGCAGTACTTC
TRBD2	TRBV11-3	18	TRBJ2-3	NA	CASSLGAMGLPSGDTQYF	TGTGCCAGCAGCTTAGGGGCGATGGGACTACCTTCAGGGGATACGCAGTATTTT
NA	TRBV29-1	12	TRBJ2-5	NA	CSVGPSGETQYF	TGCAGCGTTGGGCCCTCGGGCGAGACCCAGTACTTC
TRBD2	TRBV5-6	15	TRBJ2-5	NA	CASSLGREGFKTQYF	TGTGCCAGCAGCTTGGGGCGGGAGGGCTTTAAGACCCAGTACTTC
NA	TRBV6-1	11	TRBJ1-2	NA	CASSEQVGYTF	TGTGCCAGCAGTGAACAAGTCGGCTACACCTTC
NA	TRBV10-1	17	TRBJ2-3	NA	CASSGTAPGPLPYTQYF	TGCGCCAGCAGTGGGACAGCGCCGGGACCCCTGCCGTATACGCAGTATTTT
TRBD1	TRBV6-4	15	TRBJ2-3	NA	CASSDFPGGRDTQYF	TGTGCCAGCAGTGACTTTCCAGGGGGCAGAGATACGCAGTATTTT
TRBD1	TRBV28	15	TRBJ1-5	NA	CASSLGTGAYQPQHF	TGTGCCAGCAGTTTAGGTACAGGGGCCTATCAGCCCCAGCATTTT
TRBD1	TRBV11-3	15	TRBJ1-1	NA	CASSPGTGMNTEAFF	TGTGCCAGCAGCCCGGGGACAGGGATGAACACTGAAGCTTTCTTT
NA	TRBV5-1	13	TRBJ1-1	NA	CASSLQSNTEAFF	TGCGCCAGCAGCTTGCAGAGCAACACTGAAGCTTTCTTT
TRBD1	TRBV28	16	TRBJ2-7	NA	CASSFYGVTGIYEQYF	TGTGCCAGCAGTTTTTATGGAGTGACAGGGATCTACGAGCAGTACTTC
NA	TRBV5-6	15	TRBJ2-1	NA	CASSLVGVRANEQFF	TGTGCCAGCAGCTTGGTGGGCGTTAGGGCGAATGAGCAGTTCTTC
NA	TRBV29-1	14	TRBJ2-1	NA	CSVPQTGSYNEQFF	TGCAGCGTTCCACAAACTGGCTCCTACAATGAGCAGTTCTTC
NA	TRBV5-1	14	TRBJ2-2	NA	CASSRDWNTGELFF	TGCGCCAGCAGTCGCGACTGGAACACCGGGGAGCTGTTTTTT
NA	TRBV10-1	14	TRBJ2-5	NA	CASSDWRTPETQYF	TGCGCCAGCAGTGATTGGCGGACCCCAGAGACCCAGTACTTC
TRBD2	TRBV28	14	TRBJ2-3	NA	CASSRPGGGNTQYF	TGTGCCAGCAGTAGGCCGGGCGGGGGGAATACGCAGTATTTT
NA	TRBV5-1	13	TRBJ1-2	NA	CASSLNPRDGYTF	TGCGCCAGCAGCTTGAATCCCAGGGATGGCTACACCTTC
TRBD2	TRBV7-3	15	TRBJ2-5	NA	CASTWGGGRIETQYF	TGTGCCAGCACCTGGGGGGGAGGACGGATAGAGACCCAGTACTTC